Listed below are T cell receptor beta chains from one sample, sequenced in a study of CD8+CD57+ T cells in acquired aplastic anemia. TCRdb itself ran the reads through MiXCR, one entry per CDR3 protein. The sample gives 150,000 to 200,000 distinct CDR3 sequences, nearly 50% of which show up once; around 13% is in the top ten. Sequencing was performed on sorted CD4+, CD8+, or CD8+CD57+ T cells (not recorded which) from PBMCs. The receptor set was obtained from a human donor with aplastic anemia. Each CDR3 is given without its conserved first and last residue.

cdr3_aa: SAKDRPGRAEAF; j_call: TRBJ1-1; v_call: TRBV20-1
cdr3_aa: AWNSGSTDTQY; j_call: TRBJ2-3; v_call: TRBV30
cdr3_aa: SAREQGAETQY; j_call: TRBJ2-5; v_call: TRBV20-1
cdr3_aa: ASSWGDKRAGYT; j_call: TRBJ1-2; v_call: TRBV6-2/TRBV6-3
cdr3_aa: SASLRTSGSTDTQY; j_call: TRBJ2-3; v_call: TRBV20-1
cdr3_aa: ASSIAGPGELF; j_call: TRBJ2-2; v_call: TRBV19
cdr3_aa: ASSPQAGDNSPLH; j_call: TRBJ1-6; v_call: TRBV18
cdr3_aa: ASSTTGTGYGYT; j_call: TRBJ1-2; v_call: TRBV19
cdr3_aa: SARGLAGGIQETQY; j_call: TRBJ2-5; v_call: TRBV20-1
cdr3_aa: SARDRGFRVGTDTQY; j_call: TRBJ2-3; v_call: TRBV20-1
cdr3_aa: ASSVDGTGGNEQY; j_call: TRBJ2-7; v_call: TRBV9
cdr3_aa: ASSQRGHNTDTQY; j_call: TRBJ2-3; v_call: TRBV14
cdr3_aa: ASGGTGGLEEQY; j_call: TRBJ2-7; v_call: TRBV19
cdr3_aa: ASSLAPAWGDTQY; j_call: TRBJ2-3; v_call: TRBV11-1
cdr3_aa: ASTHRGADTIY; j_call: TRBJ1-3; v_call: TRBV19
cdr3_aa: ACSLGGSETQY; j_call: TRBJ2-5; v_call: TRBV10-3
cdr3_aa: ASRYSGQGLEKLF; j_call: TRBJ1-4; v_call: TRBV6-6
cdr3_aa: AISESSQAQETQY; j_call: TRBJ2-5; v_call: TRBV10-3
cdr3_aa: ATSRDREGLATGEQF; j_call: TRBJ2-1; v_call: TRBV15
cdr3_aa: SAATGGRETQY; j_call: TRBJ2-5; v_call: TRBV20-1
cdr3_aa: ASSLTQEYEQY; j_call: TRBJ2-7; v_call: TRBV7-6
cdr3_aa: ASSFPNYNSPLH; j_call: TRBJ1-6; v_call: TRBV28